A selection of T cell receptor beta chains follows, all from one sample in a study of blood T cell repertoires in COVID-19. Generated by immunoSEQ multiplex PCR, the TCRdb table keeps only in-frame clones and is missing some. This sample has under 200,000 clones, with about nine tenths found just once. The sequenced sample consisted of peripheral blood. Receptors were obtained from a woman in her 70s with acute or convalescent COVID-19. CDR3s include the opening cysteine and the closing phenylalanine or tryptophan. Fields, in order: J gene, D gene, clone size, V gene, CDR3 protein, CDR3 DNA. The D gene is left open where the match is weak. Clone size is stated in some rows and not others, as once, few, many or a class when expanded.

j_gene: TRBJ1-3
d_gene: TRBD1
abundance: .
v_gene: TRBV9
CDR3aa: CASNADRAGNTIYF
CDR3nt: TGTGCCAGCAATGCAGACAGGGCTGGAAACACCATATATTTT

j_gene: TRBJ2-7
d_gene: TRBD1
abundance: .
v_gene: TRBV2
CDR3aa: CASRPTGGKNEQYF
CDR3nt: TGTGCCAGCAGACCGACAGGGGGCAAGAACGAGCAGTACTTC

j_gene: TRBJ2-2
d_gene: TRBD1
abundance: .
v_gene: TRBV14
CDR3aa: CASSHRTGGGPGELFF
CDR3nt: TGTGCCAGCAGCCACCGGACAGGGGGTGGTCCCGGGGAGCTGTTTTTT

j_gene: TRBJ1-5
d_gene: TRBD1
abundance: .
v_gene: TRBV5-8
CDR3aa: CASSSGQGNQPQHF
CDR3nt: TGTGCCAGCAGCTCAGGACAGGGGAATCAGCCCCAGCATTTT

j_gene: TRBJ1-2
d_gene: TRBD1
abundance: .
v_gene: TRBV28
CDR3aa: CASSRDRNYGYTF
CDR3nt: TGTGCCAGCAGTAGGGACAGAAACTATGGCTACACCTTC

j_gene: TRBJ2-7
d_gene: .
abundance: .
v_gene: TRBV10-3
CDR3aa: CAISEAGRDYEQYF
CDR3nt: TGTGCCATCAGTGAGGCAGGGCGGGACTACGAGCAGTACTTC

j_gene: TRBJ1-1
d_gene: .
abundance: .
v_gene: TRBV3-1/TRBV3-2
CDR3aa: CASSQGAGGNTEAFF
CDR3nt: TGTGCCAGCAGCCAAGGGGCGGGGGGCAACACTGAAGCTTTCTTT

j_gene: TRBJ1-1
d_gene: .
abundance: once
v_gene: TRBV28
CDR3aa: CASREQRNTEAFF
CDR3nt: TGTGCCAGCAGGGAACAGAGGAACACTGAAGCTTTCTTT

j_gene: TRBJ1-6
d_gene: TRBD1
abundance: .
v_gene: TRBV3-1/TRBV3-2
CDR3aa: CASSPWDRDSPLHF
CDR3nt: TGTGCCAGCAGCCCTTGGGACAGGGATTCACCCCTCCACTTT

j_gene: TRBJ1-2
d_gene: TRBD1
abundance: .
v_gene: TRBV7-9
CDR3aa: CASRPQGAYYGYTF
CDR3nt: TGTGCCAGCCGCCCACAGGGGGCTTACTATGGCTACACCTTC

j_gene: TRBJ2-1
d_gene: .
abundance: .
v_gene: TRBV6-6
CDR3aa: CASSYSGGGPGEQFF
CDR3nt: TGTGCCAGCAGTTACTCAGGGGGAGGGCCCGGTGAGCAGTTCTTC

j_gene: TRBJ2-5
d_gene: TRBD1
abundance: .
v_gene: TRBV5-4
CDR3aa: CASSPGRQGLGTQYF
CDR3nt: TGTGCCAGCAGCCCGGGCCGACAGGGATTGGGGACCCAGTACTTC

j_gene: TRBJ1-5
d_gene: .
abundance: .
v_gene: TRBV6-5
CDR3aa: CASSYSWGDNQPQHF
CDR3nt: TGTGCCAGCAGTTACTCGTGGGGGGACAATCAGCCCCAGCATTTT

j_gene: TRBJ1-2
d_gene: TRBD1
abundance: .
v_gene: TRBV6-5
CDR3aa: CASRETGRGDYGYTF
CDR3nt: TGTGCCAGCAGGGAGACAGGGAGAGGGGACTATGGCTACACCTTC

j_gene: TRBJ2-2
d_gene: TRBD1
abundance: .
v_gene: TRBV9
CDR3aa: CASSASSGTGSTGELFF
CDR3nt: TGTGCCAGCAGCGCGTCGTCCGGGACAGGGAGTACCGGGGAGCTGTTTTTT

j_gene: TRBJ1-1
d_gene: .
abundance: .
v_gene: TRBV6-6
CDR3aa: CASSYGIEAFF
CDR3nt: TGTGCCAGCAGTTACGGCATCGAAGCTTTCTTT

j_gene: TRBJ2-2
d_gene: .
abundance: many
v_gene: TRBV7-3
CDR3aa: CASSLSGDPNTGELFF
CDR3nt: TGTGCCAGCAGCTTATCGGGGGACCCTAACACCGGGGAGCTGTTTTTT